This T cell receptor (beta chain) was sequenced for a study of CD8 T cells in ankylosing spondylitis. The study's findings and limits: For ankylosing spondylitis blood, a TCR beta motif of several highly homologous variants appeared characteristic.

Trimming removed 6 bases from V and 1 base from J; junction bases left unmatched: 3. Germline lookup yields CDR1 MNHNS and CDR2 SASEGT. The CDR3 has 14 residues. TCRdb processed the 5' RACE reads anew with MiXCR; each CDR3 protein has one entry. Of some 200,000 distinct CDR3 sequences listed, around 6.6% are singletons. This clonotype was seen a handful of times. Antigen specificity is unknown. The receptor was derived from a male donor with ankylosing spondylitis. This sequence joins TRBV6-1 and TRBJ1-5; TRBD1 aligns across 7 bases. Source material: blood, either unsorted or a sorted T cell fraction (not recorded which). This CDR3 is CASRQGNSNQPQHF. For the CDR3, the DNA is TGTGCCAGCAGACAGGGGAACAGCAATCAGCCCCAGCATTTT.